These 26 T cell receptor beta chains share one sample of origin, sequenced in a study of control samples from healthy donors and cancer patients. Profiling relied on immunoSEQ multiplex PCR, and the TCRdb table lists in-frame clones only, not all of them. The sample has more than 100,000 clones; around 89% are singletons. The sample taken for sequencing was blood. Source of these receptors: a man aged 40-49 years in good health.

The chain is built from TRBV4-2 and TRBJ2-1, with D perhaps matching TRBD1 or TRBD2 (6 bases each). Looked up from germline, CDR1 is LGHNA and CDR2 is YNFKEQ. The CDR3 has 16 residues. The V end lost 0 bases, the J end lost 3 bases, and 12 bases lay between the germline ends. CDR3: CASSQEEGGLYNEQFF. The CDR3 DNA is TGTGCCAGCAGCCAAGAAGAGGGGGGCCTCTACAATGAGCAGTTCTTC.

J is TRBJ2-7 and V is TRBV5-1, with 7 positions matching TRBD1. V shed 4 bases and J 4 bases; nucleotides not matched to a gene: 14. Germline loops: CDR1 SGHRS, CDR2 YFSETQ. The CDR3 is made up of 16 amino acids. For the CDR3, the DNA is TGCGCCAGCAGCCCGCCTCAGGACAGGCCCGTTTACGAGCAGTACTTC. Its translation: CASSPPQDRPVYEQYF. Combining the CDR3 with reference TRBV5-1 and TRBJ2-7 gives the whole variable domain KAGVTQTPRYLIKTRGQQVTLSCSPISGHRSVSWYQQTPGQGLQFLFEYFSETQRNKGNFPGRFSGRQFSNSRSEMNVSTLELGDSALYLCASSPPQDRPVYEQYFGPGTRLTVT.

The gene calls are TRBV6-6 and TRBJ2-2; D tentatively fits TRBD1 or TRBD2 (5 bases each). Deletions cut 5 bases from V and 7 bases from J, with 14 bases between. Germline-derived CDR1 and CDR2 are MNHNY and SVGAGI (reference sequence). This CDR3 spans 14 amino acids. The CDR3 sequence: CASSKRGSNGELFF. In DNA, the CDR3 is TGTGCCAGCAGTAAGAGGGGTTCTAACGGGGAGCTGTTTTTT.

There are a few counts of this clone. The CDR3 spells CASSLDGGMGMNTEAFF. The CDR3, as DNA: TGTGCCAGCAGCTTAGATGGGGGCATGGGGATGAACACTGAAGCTTTCTTT. V usage is TRBV11-3 and J usage is TRBJ1-1; weak D call: TRBD1 (6 bases). Trimming pared 0 bases from V and 0 bases from J, leaving 14 bases between. The CDR3 is 17 residues long. From germline, CDR1 is SGHNT and CDR2 YENEEA. Drawing the rest from reference TRBV11-3 and TRBJ1-1, the complete variable domain is EAGVVQSPRYKIIEKKQPVAFWCNPISGHNTLYWYLQNLGQGPELLIRYENEEAVDDSQLPKDRFSAERLKGVDSTLKIQPAELGDSAVYLCASSLDGGMGMNTEAFFGQGTRLTVV.

The chain employs TRBV7-2 and TRBJ2-3, with 10 bases aligning to TRBD2. Germline CDR1 is SGHTA and CDR2 is FQGNSA. This CDR3 comprises 15 residues. V shed 3 bases, J shed 1 base, and the junction held 1 base outside the gene matches. DNA of the CDR3: TGTGCCAGCAGCTTCCTAGCGGGGGGCACAGATACGCAGTATTTT. Its translation is CASSFLAGGTDTQYF.

The V and J genes are TRBV15 and TRBJ2-7; tentative D call: TRBD1 (5 bases). The CDR3 extends over 16 amino acids. Germline CDR1 and CDR2: LNHNV and YYDKDF (reference sequence). Deletions cut 1 base from V and 1 base from J, with 14 bases between. The CDR3 loop is CATSRGDKTGSYEQYF. The CDR3 bases are TGTGCCACCAGCAGAGGTGATAAAACAGGATCCTACGAGCAGTACTTC.

The chain joins TRBV5-1 to TRBJ1-2; 8 bases line up with TRBD1. Germline CDR1 and CDR2: SGHRS and YFSETQ. This CDR3 contains 15 residues. The ends lost 5 bases at V and 7 bases at J; junction bases unmatched: 13. CDR3: CASRPTTGANGGYTF. CDR3 nucleotides: TGCGCCAGCAGACCAACGACAGGGGCAAATGGTGGCTACACCTTC.

The chain combines TRBV6-5 with TRBJ2-1, with 10 bases fitting TRBD1. The V gene's germline CDR1 is MNHEY and CDR2 SVGAGI. This CDR3 comprises 16 residues. Trimming cost V 4 bases and J 6 bases; bases outside gene matches: 9. As DNA, the CDR3 is TGTGCCAGCAGTTTCGACAGGGGGCGAGTTGGCAATGAGCAGTTCTTC. This codes for CASSFDRGRVGNEQFF.

DNA of the CDR3: TGTGCCAGCAGACTTTCTTCTTATTCTGGGGCCAACGTCCTGACTTTC. It translates to CASRLSSYSGANVLTF. The V gene is TRBV7-9, the J gene TRBJ2-6; D is uncertain. CDR3 length: 16 residues. Germline values: CDR1 SEHNR, CDR2 FQNEAQ (reference sequence). Trimming pared 6 bases from V and 1 base from J, leaving 13 bases between.

CDR3 sequence (DNA): TGTGCCAGTAGCCGGGGTCCGGAGACCCAGTACTTC. This encodes CASSRGPETQYF. V gene TRBV19 combines with J gene TRBJ2-5, with D maybe TRBD2 (5 bases). V lost 6 bases, J lost 5 bases, and 10 bases lay in between. Germline lookup yields CDR1 LNHDA and CDR2 SQIVND (reference sequence). The CDR3 spans 12 residues. The full variable domain, its missing parts supplied by reference TRBV19 and TRBJ2-5, is DGGITQSPKYLFRKEGQNVTLSCEQNLNHDAMYWYRQDPGQGLRLIYYSQIVNDFQKGDIAEGYSVSREKKESFPLTVTSAQKNPTAFYLCASSRGPETQYFGPGTRLLVL.

The J gene is TRBJ1-5, the V gene TRBV6-5; a weak D match, TRBD1 (6 bases). The CDR3 spans 14 residues. V lost 4 bases and J 4 bases, leaving 11 bases between the germline ends. CDR1 and CDR2 (germline): MNHEY, SVGAGI. The CDR3 protein is CASSSGVGNQPQHF. The CDR3 DNA reads TGTGCCAGCAGTTCAGGGGTGGGTAATCAGCCCCAGCATTTT.

This chain joins TRBV6-6 and TRBJ1-6; D remains unclear. The CDR3 totals 12 residues. Germline values: CDR1 MNHNY, CDR2 SVGAGI (reference sequence). The CDR3 nucleotides read TGTGCAACGTGCTCCTATAATTCACCCCTCCACTTT. Encoded protein: CATCSYNSPLHF.

Only a few counts were recorded for this clone. The chain recombines TRBV25-1 with TRBJ2-1, with D possibly being TRBD2 (7 bases). CDR1 is MGHDK, CDR2 SYGVNS, per germline. The CDR3 has 15 amino acids. Trimming took off 3 bases at V and 5 bases at J, with 14 bases between the two ends. The CDR3 coding sequence is TGTGCCAGCAGTGACTCGGCGGGGGCCAACAATGAGCAGTTCTTC. Translated: CASSDSAGANNEQFF.

This chain connects TRBV10-3 to TRBJ2-2; D uncertain. Germline CDR1 and CDR2: ENHRY and SYGVKD. This CDR3 has 10 amino acids. Trimming took off 8 bases at V and 6 bases at J, with 4 bases between the two ends. CDR3 DNA: TGTGCCATCGGATCCGGGGAGCTGTTTTTT. Its translation: CAIGSGELFF.

The chain has TRBV12-2 and TRBJ2-2; the D call of TRBD1 is as the table states it, not checked on the DNA. TRBV12-2 is tagged as a pseudogene. CDR3 length: 18 amino acids. The CDR3 region has the DNA TGTGCAAGTCGCTTAAACCCACCGGGACAGGGAGGACCCGGGGAGCTGTTTTTT. It is translated as CASRLNPPGQGGPGELFF.

This sequence joins TRBV9 and TRBJ2-1; the D is unclear. Trimming stripped 1 base from V and 7 bases from J, with 9 bases between. The CDR3 sequence is 13 residues long. Germline V gene data show CDR1 as SGDLS and CDR2 as YYNGEE. CDR3 coding DNA: TGTGCCAGCAGCGTATCCCTAGGGAATGAGCAGTTCTTC. Residues: CASSVSLGNEQFF.

V gene TRBV5-4 combines with J gene TRBJ2-5, with TRBD2 matching 9 bases. V lost 6 bases and J lost 2; bases outside the gene matches: 11. Germline V lookup: CDR1 SGHNT, CDR2 YYREEE (reference sequence). The length of the CDR3 is 16 residues. The DNA for the CDR3 is TGTGCCAGCAACGGGCGGGGGGGCCCAAAACAAGAGACCCAGTACTTC. Translating gives CASNGRGGPKQETQYF.

The CDR3 loop is CASPGDYSGNTIYF. The CDR3 bases are TGTGCCAGCCCCGGGGACTACTCTGGAAACACCATATATTTT. The chain has TRBV3-1 (or the pseudogene TRBV3-2) and TRBJ1-3, with D possibly TRBD1 on 5 matching bases. Between the trimmed V and J ends, which lost 8 bases and 0 bases, there was a span of 11 bases. Germline values: CDR1 LGHDT, CDR2 YNNKEL (reference sequence). CDR3 size: 14 residues.

The rearrangement links TRBV3-1 (or the pseudogene TRBV3-2) to TRBJ2-7; D gene unclear. The germline V and J ends were trimmed by 1 base and 5 bases, with 18 bases remaining between them. This CDR3 has 16 amino acids. Germline CDR1 is LGHDT and CDR2 is YNNKEL (reference sequence). CDR3 nucleotide sequence: TGTGCCAGCAGCCAAGGTGGTGTTTTATATGGCCACGAGCAGTACTTC. Residues: CASSQGGVLYGHEQYF.

This chain connects TRBV3-1 (or the pseudogene TRBV3-2) to TRBJ2-2, with 13 nucleotides matching TRBD2. The CDR3 consists of 16 residues. J lost 1 base, V lost 6 bases, and 2 bases had no gene match. CDR1 and CDR2 from the germline V gene are LGHDT and YNNKEL (reference sequence). The DNA of the CDR3 is TGTGCCAGCAGGCGGACTAGCGGGGGGAACACCGGGGAGCTGTTTTTT. Residues: CASRRTSGGNTGELFF.

CDR3 sequence reads: CASSTQAGGTYEQYF. CDR3 in DNA: TGTGCCAGCAGCACCCAAGCGGGGGGCACCTACGAGCAGTACTTC. This chain joins TRBV7-2 and TRBJ2-7, with 9 bases fitting TRBD2. The CDR3 runs 15 residues. Germline values: CDR1 SGHTA, CDR2 FQGNSA. The V gene end was trimmed by 5 bases and the J gene end by 2 bases; junction bases not matched to a gene: 7.

This chain links TRBV7-6 with TRBJ2-5; D remains unclear. From germline, CDR1 is SGHVS and CDR2 FNYEAQ. Trimming cost V 0 bases and J 1 base, with 9 bases left between them. This CDR3 has 15 residues. The CDR3 sequence is CASSLALQVQETQYF. Here the CDR3 DNA reads TGTGCCAGCAGCTTAGCGCTACAAGTCCAAGAGACCCAGTACTTC.

The CDR3 region has the DNA TGTGCCAGCAGCTTAGTCACTAGCGGGGGATCGGTCGAGCAGTACTTC. Amino acid sequence: CASSLVTSGGSVEQYF. The chain recombines TRBV11-3 with TRBJ2-7; 11 nucleotides agree with TRBD2. CDR3 size: 16 residues. Germline lookup yields CDR1 SGHNT and CDR2 YENEEA. V trimming: 1 base; J trimming: 6 bases; junction bases outside the gene matches: 8.

The chain couples TRBV6-1 to TRBJ1-6; 9 bases fit TRBD1. The germline CDR1 and CDR2 sequences are MNHNS and SASEGT. The CDR3 length is 15 residues. The J segment lost 10 bases and the V segment lost 2 bases, leaving 6 bases of the junction unmatched. The CDR3 is CASSEMGTGFSPLHF. CDR3 sequence (DNA): TGTGCCAGCAGTGAAATGGGGACAGGGTTCTCACCCCTCCACTTT.

This clone has just one count. The chain has TRBV15 and TRBJ2-7, with no clear D. This CDR3 comprises 14 residues. Trimming stripped 1 base from V and 1 base from J, with 8 bases between. Germline V gene data show CDR1 as LNHNV and CDR2 as YYDKDF (reference sequence). CDR3 residues: CATSRAKGSYEQYF. In DNA, the CDR3 is TGTGCCACCAGCAGAGCCAAGGGATCCTACGAGCAGTACTTC.

The chain employs TRBV18 and TRBJ1-1, with D uncertain. The CDR3 is 14 amino acids. Trimming removed 5 bases from V and 1 base from J, with 11 bases in between. CDR1 is KGHSH and CDR2 is LQKENI in the germline V gene. The CDR3 protein is CASSSSRGNTEAFF. CDR3 in DNA: TGTGCCAGCTCATCTTCTCGCGGGAACACTGAAGCTTTCTTT.